This T cell receptor beta chain was retrieved from a study of shared clonotypes between healthy human individuals. Overall study results and limits: Only blood samples were collected, and tissue repertoires likely differ.

This CDR3 has 13 amino acids. V dropped 8 bases and J dropped 6; count of bases not matched to a gene: 4. The germline V gene encodes CDR1 MDHEN and CDR2 SYDVKM. Deep-level settings were used for running the assay. The repertoire was sequenced with immunoSEQ multiplex PCR; TCRdb's copy has only in-frame clones and lacks some. The data hold fewer than 700,000 clones, with around 80% observed a single time. Concerning this clone: Its cognate antigen is unknown.

The specimen was PBMCs. The chain recombines TRBV28 with TRBJ1-2, with TRBD1 matching 12 bases. The source of this sequence is a woman aged 35 to 49 in good health. Some clones in this sample may be carry-over from other donors' samples. CDR3 loop: CASEGTGGNGYTF. The CDR3 DNA sequence: TGTGCCAGCGAGGGGACAGGGGGCAATGGCTACACCTTC.